The clone carrying this T cell receptor beta chain was seen a single time. This record comes from a study of control samples from healthy donors and cancer patients. CDR3 length: 15 residues. CDR1 MNHEY and CDR2 SMNVEV come from the germline V gene (reference sequence). V was pared by 6 bases and J by 3 bases, with 9 bases of the junction left unmatched. Profiled with immunoSEQ multiplex PCR; TCRdb holds only in-frame clones, not every one. The table includes about 150,000 clones, roughly 94% detected once. The rearrangement joins TRBV27 to TRBJ1-2; 8 bases map to TRBD1. Sequencing was carried out using PBMCs. The TCR comes from a man aged 55 to 70 with colorectal cancer. In nucleotides, the CDR3 is TGTGCCAGCAGCCTCGGACAGGGATTTTACTATGGCTACACCTTC. It is translated as CASSLGQGFYYGYTF.